Listed below are T cell receptor beta chains from one sample, sequenced in a study of T cells in pancreatic ductal adenocarcinoma. Only in-frame clones appear in the TCRdb table, and some are missing; sequencing was by immunoSEQ multiplex PCR. The profile shows about 100,000 clones, 90% to 95% of them singletons. Input material: PBMCs. The origin of the receptors is a human donor with pancreatic ductal adenocarcinoma. Both conserved end residues are part of each CDR3. D genes are given only for firm matches. Clone size, where shown, is once, few, many, or a class for clones that have expanded.

V gene	J gene	D gene	clone size	CDR3 DNA	CDR3 protein
TRBV30	TRBJ1-5	-	once	TGTGCCTGGAGGAGAGACGGAGTTGGCCAGCCCCAGCATTTT	CAWRRDGVGQPQHF
TRBV18	TRBJ2-2	-	few	TGTGCCAGCTCGCTCACATCGACCGGGGAGCTGTTTTTT	CASSLTSTGELFF
TRBV10-3	TRBJ2-7	TRBD1	-	TGTGCCACGGAAGGGGACAGGGTGGCCCACGAGCAGTACTTC	CATEGDRVAHEQYF
TRBV28	TRBJ1-5	-	-	TGTGCCAGCAGTGGCGTCGACAAAGACCAGCCCCAGCATTTT	CASSGVDKDQPQHF
TRBV6-5	TRBJ1-2	TRBD1	-	TGTGCCAGCGGCGACAGGGCCTATGGCTACACCTTC	CASGDRAYGYTF
TRBV9	TRBJ2-7	TRBD2	-	TGTGCCAGCAGCGTAGGGGGTAGCGGGAGTGTATACGAGCAGTACTTC	CASSVGGSGSVYEQYF
TRBV29-1	TRBJ2-5	TRBD1	-	TGCAGCGTCAGTGACGGGACAGGCGCTCAAGAGACCCAGTACTTC	CSVSDGTGAQETQYF
TRBV30	TRBJ2-7	-	-	TGTGCCTGGAAGAGGCCCCTTTACCACGAGCAGTACTTC	CAWKRPLYHEQYF
TRBV10-2	TRBJ1-3	-	-	TGCGCCAGCAGTGACGGGGGTTCTGGAAACACCATATATTTT	CASSDGGSGNTIYF
TRBV9	TRBJ2-1	TRBD2	once	TGTGCCAGCAGCGACAGACTAGCGGGAGGTCTCTACAATGAGCAGTTCTTC	CASSDRLAGGLYNEQFF
TRBV6-5	TRBJ2-7	-	-	TGTGCCAGCAGGGTGGGGGGACTGGGCTTGTACGAGCAGTACTTC	CASRVGGLGLYEQYF
TRBV30	TRBJ2-2	TRBD1	-	TGTGCCTGGATGCTAACGACAGGGCTTAACACCGGGGAGCTGTTTTTT	CAWMLTTGLNTGELFF
TRBV6-5	TRBJ2-7	-	-	TGTGCCAGCAGTGCCAGTACAGGGATGGACTACGAGCAGTACTTC	CASSASTGMDYEQYF
TRBV20-1	TRBJ2-1	-	-	TGCAGTGCTAGAGATCCTAATGAGCAGTTCTTC	CSARDPNEQFF
TRBV7-8	TRBJ2-1	-	-	TGTGCCAGCAGCAACGCGAAGGAGCGGTGGTCGGGCGAGCAGTTCTTC	CASSNAKERWSGEQFF
TRBV10-3	TRBJ2-3	TRBD1	-	TGTGCCATCAATCGGGACAGAAGCACAGATACGCAGTATTTT	CAINRDRSTDTQYF
TRBV11-3	TRBJ2-2	TRBD1	-	TGTGCCAGCAGCCTATACAGGGGCACCGGGGAGCTGTTTTTT	CASSLYRGTGELFF
TRBV7-3	TRBJ2-7	TRBD2	-	TGTGCCAGCAGTATAGCGGGAGGGCCTTCCTACGAGCAGTACTTC	CASSIAGGPSYEQYF
TRBV19	TRBJ2-6	TRBD2	once	TGTGCCACCCGTCGGGGGGCTAGCGGGATTGGTGGGGCCAACGTCCTGACTTTC	CATRRGASGIGGANVLTF
TRBV23-1	TRBJ2-7	-	-	TGCGCCGCGGGTCCCGAGCAGTACTTC	CAAGPEQYF
TRBV5-1	TRBJ2-2	TRBD1	-	TGCGCCAGCAGTCGGACGGGGACAGGGTCGGCCGGGGAGCTGTTTTTT	CASSRTGTGSAGELFF
TRBV28	TRBJ1-2	TRBD1	-	TGTGCCAGCGTAACAGGGGCTCCCGTGGACTATGGCTACACCTTC	CASVTGAPVDYGYTF
TRBV6-1	TRBJ1-1	-	-	TGTGCCAGCAGTGAAAGAGGGGATCACAGGGTCTTAGCTTTCTTT	CASSERGDHRVLAFF
TRBV2	TRBJ2-1	TRBD2	-	TGTGCCAGCAGGGGACTAGCGGCTAACAATGAGCAGTTCTTC	CASRGLAANNEQFF
TRBV7-2	TRBJ2-2	TRBD2	-	TGTGCCAGCAGCTCGGGGGAGGGAGTCGGGGAGCTGTTTTTT	CASSSGEGVGELFF
TRBV19	TRBJ1-2	-	-	TGTGCCAGTAGAGTTAGGGAGACAAGAGCAGCTGGCTACACCTTC	CASRVRETRAAGYTF
TRBV30	TRBJ2-7	TRBD2	-	TGTGCCTCAACCTCTGGACTAGCGGGAAGGGCAGCCTACGAGCAGTACTTC	CASTSGLAGRAAYEQYF
TRBV4-2	TRBJ2-2	-	-	TGTGCCAGCAGCCAAGAGCGGGATTTCCCTTTAGACACCGGGGAGCTGTTTTTT	CASSQERDFPLDTGELFF
TRBV12-5	TRBJ1-4	-	-	TGTGCTAGTGGAGCGACTATGGGAGGAGAAAAACTGTTTTTT	CASGATMGGEKLFF
TRBV2	TRBJ2-5	-	-	TGTGCCAGCACCAGGGGACCCCAAGAGACCCAGTACTTC	CASTRGPQETQYF
TRBV4-3	TRBJ2-7	-	-	TGCGCCAGCAGCCTTTGGACAGAAACCTACGAGCAGTACTTC	CASSLWTETYEQYF
TRBV28	TRBJ1-5	TRBD1	-	TGTGCCAGCAGTCGTACAGGGGGCGGCAATCAGCCCCAGCATTTT	CASSRTGGGNQPQHF
TRBV2	TRBJ2-3	-	-	TGTGCCAGCGGTCGAGGGATCACAGATACGCAGTATTTT	CASGRGITDTQYF
TRBV2	TRBJ2-4	-	-	TGTGCCAGCAGTGATAGGGGGGGAAACATTCAGTACTTC	CASSDRGGNIQYF
TRBV7-3	TRBJ1-6	-	-	TGTGCCAGCAGCTCAAGGGGCGATTCACCCCTCCACTTT	CASSSRGDSPLHF
TRBV19	TRBJ1-4	-	-	TGTGCCAGTAGTTCCCAGGGCAATAATGAAAAACTGTTTTTT	CASSSQGNNEKLFF
TRBV7-5	TRBJ2-5	-	once	TGTGTCAGAAGCTCTGCGAGGAGCGGCGGAGAGACCCAGTACTTC	CVRSSARSGGETQYF
TRBV29-1	TRBJ2-1	-	-	TGCAGCGTTGACCCCACGCAGGGCTCCAATGAGCAGTTCTTC	CSVDPTQGSNEQFF
TRBV28	TRBJ2-7	-	-	TGTGCCAGCAGCAATCCTCCCCCCTTTATGAGTAAGAGGGATTACGAGCAGTACTTC	CASSNPPPFMSKRDYEQYF
TRBV5-4	TRBJ1-1	-	-	TGTGCCAGCAGCTCGACAGAGAACACTGAAGCTTTCTTT	CASSSTENTEAFF
TRBV9	TRBJ1-4	TRBD1	-	TGTGCCAGCAGGACCGACAGGGTCGTTTGGGAAAAACTGTTTTTT	CASRTDRVVWEKLFF
TRBV7-2	TRBJ2-1	TRBD1	-	TGTGCCAGCCGACAGGGGAGCTCCTACAATGAGCAGTTCTTC	CASRQGSSYNEQFF
TRBV19	TRBJ2-2	-	-	TGTGCCAGTAGTACCGGGGGGCATACCGGGGAGCTGTTTTTT	CASSTGGHTGELFF
TRBV29-1	TRBJ2-1	-	-	TGCAGCGTTGAACTGGGACTGCGGCACAATGAGCAGTTCTTC	CSVELGLRHNEQFF
TRBV28	TRBJ1-1	-	-	TGTGCCAGCAGGCCCGTCAGGGGTTTGGCTGAAGCTTTCTTT	CASRPVRGLAEAFF
TRBV7-9	TRBJ2-3	-	-	TGTGCCAGCAGCCCCCCCCGCTACGGAGATACGCAGTATTTT	CASSPPRYGDTQYF
TRBV10-3	TRBJ1-1	-	-	TGTGCCATCACCGTAGGACTAGAGGGGACTGAAGCTTTCTTT	CAITVGLEGTEAFF
TRBV21-1	TRBJ1-2	-	-	TGTGCCAGCAGCACGCAAAGGGGGCCTCTTGGCTACACCTTC	CASSTQRGPLGYTF
TRBV10-3	TRBJ1-1	-	-	TGTGCCATCAGTGCGGCGGTCATGAACACTGAAGCTTTCTTT	CAISAAVMNTEAFF
TRBV7-8	TRBJ1-1	-	-	TGTGCCAGCAGCTTAGGCGCCAGAGGGAACACTGAAGCTTTCTTT	CASSLGARGNTEAFF
TRBV5-1	TRBJ2-7	TRBD1	-	TGCGCCAGCAAGTCTGGGACAGGGACCTACGAGCAGTACTTC	CASKSGTGTYEQYF
TRBV28	TRBJ2-5	-	-	TGTGCCAGCACCCCAGTAGACCGGGAAGAGACCCAGTACTTC	CASTPVDREETQYF